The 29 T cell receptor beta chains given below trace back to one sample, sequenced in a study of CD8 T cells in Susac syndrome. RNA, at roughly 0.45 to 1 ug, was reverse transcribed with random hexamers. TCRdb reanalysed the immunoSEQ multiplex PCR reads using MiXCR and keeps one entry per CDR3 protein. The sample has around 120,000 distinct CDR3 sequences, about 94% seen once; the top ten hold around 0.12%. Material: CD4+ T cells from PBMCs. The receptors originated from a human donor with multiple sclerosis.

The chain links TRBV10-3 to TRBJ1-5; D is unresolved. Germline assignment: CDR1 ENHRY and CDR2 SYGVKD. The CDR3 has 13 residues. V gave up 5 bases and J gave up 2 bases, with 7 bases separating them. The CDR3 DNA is TGTGCCATCAGTCCCGAGGGCAATCAGCCCCAGCATTTT. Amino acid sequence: CAISPEGNQPQHF.

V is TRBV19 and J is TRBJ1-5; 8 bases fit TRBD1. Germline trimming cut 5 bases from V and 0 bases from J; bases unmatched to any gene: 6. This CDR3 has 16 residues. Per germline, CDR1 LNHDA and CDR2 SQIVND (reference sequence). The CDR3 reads CASSQRQGNSNQPQHF. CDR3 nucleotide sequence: TGTGCCAGTAGTCAAAGACAGGGGAATAGCAATCAGCCCCAGCATTTT.

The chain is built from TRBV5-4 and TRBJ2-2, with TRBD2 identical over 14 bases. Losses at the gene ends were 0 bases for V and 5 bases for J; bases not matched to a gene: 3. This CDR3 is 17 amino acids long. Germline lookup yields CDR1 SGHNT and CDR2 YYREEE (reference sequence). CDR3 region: CASSLATSGRATGELFF. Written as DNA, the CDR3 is TGTGCCAGCAGCTTGGCGACTAGCGGGAGGGCGACCGGGGAGCTGTTTTTT.

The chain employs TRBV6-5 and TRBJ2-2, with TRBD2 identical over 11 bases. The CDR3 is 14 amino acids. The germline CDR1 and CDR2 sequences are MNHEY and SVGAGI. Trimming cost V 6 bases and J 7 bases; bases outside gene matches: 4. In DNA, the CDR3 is TGTGCCAGCAGGGGGACTAGCGGCCACGGGGAGCTGTTTTTT. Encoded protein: CASRGTSGHGELFF.

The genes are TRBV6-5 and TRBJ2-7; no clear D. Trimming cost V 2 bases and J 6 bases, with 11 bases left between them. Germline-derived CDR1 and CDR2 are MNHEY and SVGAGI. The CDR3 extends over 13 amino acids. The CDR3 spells CASSYGRDLEQYF. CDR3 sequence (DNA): TGTGCCAGCAGTTACGGGCGAGACCTCGAGCAGTACTTC.

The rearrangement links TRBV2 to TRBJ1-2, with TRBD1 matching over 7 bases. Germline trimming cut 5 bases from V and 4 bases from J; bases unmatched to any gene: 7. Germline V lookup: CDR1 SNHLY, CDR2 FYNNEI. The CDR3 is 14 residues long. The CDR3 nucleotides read TGTGCCAGCAGTCCCCGACAGGGATTCTATGGCTACACCTTC. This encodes CASSPRQGFYGYTF.

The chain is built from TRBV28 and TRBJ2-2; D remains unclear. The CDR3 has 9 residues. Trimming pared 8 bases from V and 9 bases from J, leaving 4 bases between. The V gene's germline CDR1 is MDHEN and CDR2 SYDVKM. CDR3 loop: CASGRELFF. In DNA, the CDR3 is TGTGCCAGCGGGAGGGAGCTGTTTTTT. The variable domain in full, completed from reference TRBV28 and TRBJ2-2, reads DVKVTQSSRYLVKRTGEKVFLECVQDMDHENMFWYRQDPGLGLRLIYFSYDVKMKEKGDIPEGYSVSREKKERFSLILESASTNQTSMYLCASGRELFFGEGSRLTVL.

The CDR3 DNA reads as TGTGCCTGGAGTGTACTAACTTCCAATCAGCCCCAGCATTTT. Protein: CAWSVLTSNQPQHF. The chain recombines TRBV30 with TRBJ1-5, with D unresolved. The CDR3 covers 14 residues. Germline V lookup: CDR1 GTSNPN, CDR2 SVGIG (reference sequence). V lost 0 bases and J 3 bases, leaving 9 bases between the germline ends.

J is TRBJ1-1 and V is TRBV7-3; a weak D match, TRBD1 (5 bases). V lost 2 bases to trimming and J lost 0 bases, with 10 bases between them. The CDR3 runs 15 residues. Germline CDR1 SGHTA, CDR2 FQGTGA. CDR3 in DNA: TGTGCCAGCAGCTTAGACAGCCTCATGAACACTGAAGCTTTCTTT. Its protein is CASSLDSLMNTEAFF.

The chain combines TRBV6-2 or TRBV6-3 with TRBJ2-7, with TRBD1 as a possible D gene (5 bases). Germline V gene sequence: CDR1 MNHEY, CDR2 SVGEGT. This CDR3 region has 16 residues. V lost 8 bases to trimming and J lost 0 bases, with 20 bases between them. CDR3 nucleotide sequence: TGTGCCAGCGGGGCGCCGCGGACCGGTCCCTCCTACGAGCAGTACTTC. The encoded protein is CASGAPRTGPSYEQYF.

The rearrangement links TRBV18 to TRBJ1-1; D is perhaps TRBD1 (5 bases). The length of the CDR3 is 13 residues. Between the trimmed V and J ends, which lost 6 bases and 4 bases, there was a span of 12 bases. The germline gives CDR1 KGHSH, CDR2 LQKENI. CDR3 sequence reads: CASSETAFTEAFF. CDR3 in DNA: TGTGCCAGCTCCGAGACAGCCTTCACTGAAGCTTTCTTT.

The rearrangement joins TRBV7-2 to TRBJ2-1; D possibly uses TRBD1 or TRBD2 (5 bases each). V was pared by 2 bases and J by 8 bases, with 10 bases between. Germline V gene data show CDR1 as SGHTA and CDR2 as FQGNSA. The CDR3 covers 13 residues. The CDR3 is CASSLWDGDEQFF. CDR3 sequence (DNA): TGTGCCAGCAGCTTATGGGACGGCGATGAGCAGTTCTTC.

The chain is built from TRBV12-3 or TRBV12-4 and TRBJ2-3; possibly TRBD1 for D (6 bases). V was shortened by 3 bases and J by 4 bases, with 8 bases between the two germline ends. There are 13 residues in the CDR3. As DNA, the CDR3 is TGTGCCAGCAGTTTTGAGGGGGCAGATACGCAGTATTTT. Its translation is CASSFEGADTQYF.

The CDR3 DNA is TGTGCCAGCAGCTTTGGGGACAGGGTAACAGATACGCAGTATTTT. Protein product: CASSFGDRVTDTQYF. The gene calls are TRBV7-8 and TRBJ2-3, with 9 bases fitting TRBD1. The trim removed 3 bases at V and 3 bases at J, leaving 4 bases unmatched. This CDR3 region has 15 residues. Germline V gene data show CDR1 as SGHVS and CDR2 as FQNEAQ.

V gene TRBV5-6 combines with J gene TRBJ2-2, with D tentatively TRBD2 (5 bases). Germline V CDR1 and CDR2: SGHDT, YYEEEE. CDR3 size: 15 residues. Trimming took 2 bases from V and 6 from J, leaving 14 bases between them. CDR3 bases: TGTGCCAGCAGCTTCCCGGGATTTCGGGCCGGGGAGCTGTTTTTT. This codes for CASSFPGFRAGELFF.

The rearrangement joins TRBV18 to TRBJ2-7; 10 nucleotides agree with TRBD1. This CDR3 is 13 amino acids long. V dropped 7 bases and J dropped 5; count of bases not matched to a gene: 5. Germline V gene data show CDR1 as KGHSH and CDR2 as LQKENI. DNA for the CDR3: TGTGCCAGCTTACCCGGGACAGGGGACGAGCAGTACTTC. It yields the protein CASLPGTGDEQYF. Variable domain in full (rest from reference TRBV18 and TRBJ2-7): NAGVMQNPRHLVRRRGQEARLRCSPMKGHSHVYWYRQLPEEGLKFMVYLQKENIIDESGMPKERFSAEFPKEGPSILRIQQVVRGDSAAYFCASLPGTGDEQYFGPGTRLTVT.

CDR3: CATSGGRSYTEAFF. The CDR3, as DNA: TGTGCCACCAGCGGGGGACGGTCTTACACTGAAGCTTTCTTT. The chain has TRBV15 and TRBJ1-1; a weak D match, TRBD1 (5 bases). Germline CDR1 is LNHNV and CDR2 is YYDKDF (reference sequence). Deletions cut 5 bases from V and 3 bases from J, with 13 bases between. The CDR3 runs 14 residues.

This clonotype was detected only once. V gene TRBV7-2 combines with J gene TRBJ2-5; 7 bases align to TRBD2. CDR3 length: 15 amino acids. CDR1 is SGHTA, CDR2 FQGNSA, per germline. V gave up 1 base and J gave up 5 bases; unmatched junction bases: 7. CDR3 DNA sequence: TGTGCCAGCAGCTTAGAGGGAGGGAACGGCGAGACCCAGTACTTC. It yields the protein CASSLEGGNGETQYF.

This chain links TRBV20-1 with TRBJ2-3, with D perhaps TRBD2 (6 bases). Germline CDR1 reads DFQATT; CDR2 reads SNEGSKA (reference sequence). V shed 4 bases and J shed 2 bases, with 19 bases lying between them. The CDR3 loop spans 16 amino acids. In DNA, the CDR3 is TGCAGTGCTATGAGCCGGGGGAAAATTATCACAGATACGCAGTATTTT. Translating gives CSAMSRGKIITDTQYF.

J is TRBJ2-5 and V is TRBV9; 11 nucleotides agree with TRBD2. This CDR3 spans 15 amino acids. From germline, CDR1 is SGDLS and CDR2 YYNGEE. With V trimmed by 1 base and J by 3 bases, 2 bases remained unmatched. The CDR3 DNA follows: TGTGCCAGCAGCGTAATAGCGGGGGGGAAAGAGACCCAGTACTTC. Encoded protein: CASSVIAGGKETQYF.

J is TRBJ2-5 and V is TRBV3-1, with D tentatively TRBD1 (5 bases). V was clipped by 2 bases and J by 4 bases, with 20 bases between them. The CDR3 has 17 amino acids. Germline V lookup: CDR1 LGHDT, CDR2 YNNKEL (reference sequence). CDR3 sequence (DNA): TGTGCCAGCAGCCAACCTCGCCTGACAGTCATGGGAGAGACCCAGTACTTC. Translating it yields CASSQPRLTVMGETQYF.

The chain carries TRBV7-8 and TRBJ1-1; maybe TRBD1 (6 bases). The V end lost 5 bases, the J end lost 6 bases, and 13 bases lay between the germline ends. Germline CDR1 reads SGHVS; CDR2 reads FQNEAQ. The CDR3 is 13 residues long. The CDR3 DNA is TGTGCCAGCAGCCCCTACAGGGAGGCTGAAGCTTTCTTT. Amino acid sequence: CASSPYREAEAFF.

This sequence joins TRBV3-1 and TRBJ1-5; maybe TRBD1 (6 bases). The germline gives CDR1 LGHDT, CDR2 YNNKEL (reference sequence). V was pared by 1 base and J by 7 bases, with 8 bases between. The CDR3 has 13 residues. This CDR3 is CASSQAQGQPQHF. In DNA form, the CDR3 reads TGTGCCAGCAGCCAAGCACAGGGACAGCCCCAGCATTTT.

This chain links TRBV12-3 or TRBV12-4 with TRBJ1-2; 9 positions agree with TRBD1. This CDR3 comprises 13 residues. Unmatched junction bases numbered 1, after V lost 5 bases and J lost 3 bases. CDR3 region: CASSRQGDYGYTF. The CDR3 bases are TGTGCCAGCAGTCGACAGGGGGACTATGGCTACACCTTC.

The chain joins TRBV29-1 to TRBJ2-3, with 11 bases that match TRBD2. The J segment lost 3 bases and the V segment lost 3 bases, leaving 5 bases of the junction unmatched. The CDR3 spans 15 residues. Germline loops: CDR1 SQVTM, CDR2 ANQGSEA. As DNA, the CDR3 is TGCAGCGTTGAGCCGCTAGCGGGGGGTACAGATACGCAGTATTTT. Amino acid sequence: CSVEPLAGGTDTQYF.

The CDR3 sequence: CASSLSRTNWYEQYF. CDR3 nucleotides: TGTGCCAGCAGTTTATCAAGGACTAACTGGTACGAGCAGTACTTC. The chain recombines TRBV12-3 or TRBV12-4 with TRBJ2-7; perhaps TRBD2 as D (6 bases). Trimming cost V 2 bases and J 4 bases, with 15 bases left between them. CDR3 size: 15 residues.

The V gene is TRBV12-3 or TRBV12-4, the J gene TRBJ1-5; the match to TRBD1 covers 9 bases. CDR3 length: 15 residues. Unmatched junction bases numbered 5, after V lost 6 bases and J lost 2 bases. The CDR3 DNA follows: TGTGCCAGCAGATGGACAGGGGATGGCAATCAGCCCCAGCATTTT. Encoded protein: CASRWTGDGNQPQHF.

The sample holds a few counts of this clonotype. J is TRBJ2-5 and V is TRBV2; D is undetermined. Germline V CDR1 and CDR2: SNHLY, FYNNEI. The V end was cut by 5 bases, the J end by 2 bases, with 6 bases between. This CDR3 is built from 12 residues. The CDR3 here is CASSRQQETQYF. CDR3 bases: TGTGCCAGCAGTAGGCAGCAAGAGACCCAGTACTTC. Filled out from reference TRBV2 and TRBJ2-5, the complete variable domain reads EPEVTQTPSHQVTQMGQEVILRCVPISNHLYFYWYRQILGQKVEFLVSFYNNEISEKSEIFDDQFSVERPDGSNFTLKIRSTKLEDSAMYFCASSRQQETQYFGPGTRLLVL.

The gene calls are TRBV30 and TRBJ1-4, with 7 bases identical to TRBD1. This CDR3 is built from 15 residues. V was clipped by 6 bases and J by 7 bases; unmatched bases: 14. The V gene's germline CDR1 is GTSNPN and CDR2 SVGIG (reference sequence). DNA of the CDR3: TGTGCCTGCCCCCTTGAGGGGGCGTCCCGTGAAAAACTGTTTTTT. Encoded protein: CACPLEGASREKLFF.